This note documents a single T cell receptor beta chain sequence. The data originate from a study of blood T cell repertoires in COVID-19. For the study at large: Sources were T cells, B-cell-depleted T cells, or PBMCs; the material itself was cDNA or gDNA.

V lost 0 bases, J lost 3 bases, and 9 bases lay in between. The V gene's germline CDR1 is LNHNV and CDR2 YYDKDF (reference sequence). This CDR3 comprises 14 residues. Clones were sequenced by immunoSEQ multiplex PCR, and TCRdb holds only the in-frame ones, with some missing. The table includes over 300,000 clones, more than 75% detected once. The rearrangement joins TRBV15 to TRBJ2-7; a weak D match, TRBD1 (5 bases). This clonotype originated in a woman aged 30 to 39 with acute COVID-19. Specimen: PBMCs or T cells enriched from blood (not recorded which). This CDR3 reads CATSRDTGSYEQYF. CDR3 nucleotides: TGTGCCACCAGCAGAGATACAGGCAGCTACGAGCAGTACTTC.